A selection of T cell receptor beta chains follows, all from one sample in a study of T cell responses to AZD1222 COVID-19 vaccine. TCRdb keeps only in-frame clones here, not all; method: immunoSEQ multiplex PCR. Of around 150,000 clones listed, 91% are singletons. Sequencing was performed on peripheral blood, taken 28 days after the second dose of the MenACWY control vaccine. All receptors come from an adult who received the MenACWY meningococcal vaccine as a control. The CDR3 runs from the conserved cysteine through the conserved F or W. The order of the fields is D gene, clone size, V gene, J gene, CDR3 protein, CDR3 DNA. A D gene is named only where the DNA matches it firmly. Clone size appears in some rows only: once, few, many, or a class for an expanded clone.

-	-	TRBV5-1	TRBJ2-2	CASSLAGAGGNGELFF	TGCGCCAGCAGCTTGGCCGGCGCAGGGGGGAACGGGGAGCTGTTTTTT
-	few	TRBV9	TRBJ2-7	CASSGETTVSYEQYF	TGTGCCAGCAGCGGGGAGACGACAGTCTCCTACGAGCAGTACTTC
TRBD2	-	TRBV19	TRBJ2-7	CASSIGTSGTYEQYF	TGTGCCAGTAGTATTGGGACTAGCGGGACCTACGAGCAGTACTTC
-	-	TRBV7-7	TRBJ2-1	CASSLRAGTTYNEQFF	TGTGCTAGCAGCTTAAGGGCGGGAACAACCTACAATGAGCAGTTCTTC
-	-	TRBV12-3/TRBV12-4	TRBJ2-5	CASSIIGAETQYF	TGTGCCAGCAGCATCATAGGGGCCGAGACCCAGTACTTC
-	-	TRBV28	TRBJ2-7	CASSLEPGRSSYEQYF	TGTGCCAGCAGTTTAGAACCGGGACGTAGCTCCTACGAGCAGTACTTC
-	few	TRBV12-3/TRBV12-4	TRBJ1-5	CASSLISGQPQHF	TGTGCCAGCAGTTTAATCTCAGGTCAGCCCCAGCATTTT
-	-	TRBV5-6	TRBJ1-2	CASSYGLTNYGYTF	TGTGCCAGCAGCTATGGACTGACCAACTATGGCTACACCTTC
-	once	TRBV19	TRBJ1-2	CASSISWQGRYGYTF	TGTGCCAGTAGTATATCCTGGCAGGGCCGCTATGGCTACACCTTC
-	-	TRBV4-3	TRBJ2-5	CASSQGGVTKGETQYF	TGCGCCAGCAGCCAAGGGGGAGTAACTAAAGGAGAGACCCAGTACTTC
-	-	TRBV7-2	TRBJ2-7	CASSLYNREPYEQYF	TGTGCCAGCAGCTTATATAACAGGGAACCCTACGAGCAGTACTTC
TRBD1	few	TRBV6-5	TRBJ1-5	CASSHSTGVSNQPQHF	TGTGCCAGCAGTCACTCGACAGGGGTTAGCAATCAGCCCCAGCATTTT
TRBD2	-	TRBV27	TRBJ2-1	CASTHLAGYYNEQFF	TGTGCCAGCACCCATCTAGCGGGTTACTACAATGAGCAGTTCTTC
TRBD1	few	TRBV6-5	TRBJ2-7	CASSSMKQGAPYEQYF	TGTGCCAGCAGTTCCATGAAACAGGGGGCACCCTACGAGCAGTACTTC
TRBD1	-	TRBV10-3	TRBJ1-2	CAITEDRGDYGYTF	TGTGCCATCACCGAAGACAGGGGAGACTATGGCTACACCTTC
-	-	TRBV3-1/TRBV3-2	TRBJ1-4	CASSQQIATNEKLFF	TGTGCCAGCAGCCAACAGATTGCAACTAATGAAAAACTGTTTTTT
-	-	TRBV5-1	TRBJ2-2	CASSLAGLTGELFF	TGCGCCAGCAGCTTGGCAGGCCTCACCGGGGAGCTGTTTTTT
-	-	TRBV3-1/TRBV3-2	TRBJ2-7	CASSRIWDPGHYEQYF	TGTGCCAGCAGCCGAATATGGGACCCAGGCCACTACGAGCAGTACTTC
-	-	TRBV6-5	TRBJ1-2	CASSSTGLGYGYTF	TGTGCCAGCAGCTCCACTGGGCTTGGCTATGGCTACACCTTC
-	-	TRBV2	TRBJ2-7	CASIPDGYEQYF	TGTGCCAGCATCCCGGACGGATACGAGCAGTACTTC
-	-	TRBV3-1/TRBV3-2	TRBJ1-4	CASSRGSEKLFF	TGTGCCAGCAGCCGGGGGAGTGAAAAACTGTTTTTT
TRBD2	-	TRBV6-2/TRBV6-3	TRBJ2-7	CASSYSSGALGGRNPYEQYF	TGTGCCAGCAGTTATTCATCAGGGGCCCTTGGCGGGAGGAATCCCTACGAGCAGTACTTC
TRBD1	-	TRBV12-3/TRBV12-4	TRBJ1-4	CASSSQQGLGFF	TGTGCCAGCAGCTCCCAACAGGGGTTGGGGTTTTTT
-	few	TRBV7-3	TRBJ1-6	CASSLRGGGNSPLHF	TGTGCCAGCAGCTTAAGGGGAGGGGGGAATTCACCCCTCCACTTT
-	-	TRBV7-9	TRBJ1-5	CASSNTGSQQPQHF	TGTGCCAGCAGTAATACAGGGAGCCAGCAGCCCCAGCATTTT
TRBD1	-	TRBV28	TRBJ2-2	CASSLWTGATNTGELFF	TGTGCCAGCAGTTTATGGACAGGGGCCACGAACACCGGGGAGCTGTTTTTT
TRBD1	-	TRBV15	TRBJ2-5	CATSSPGQGARETQYF	TGTGCCACCAGCAGCCCCGGACAGGGGGCGCGGGAGACCCAGTACTTC
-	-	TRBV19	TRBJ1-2	CASSDGRELYGYTF	TGTGCCAGTAGTGATGGCCGCGAACTCTATGGCTACACCTTC
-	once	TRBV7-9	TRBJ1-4	CASSLVREKLFF	TGTGCCAGCAGCTTAGTGAGGGAAAAACTGTTTTTT
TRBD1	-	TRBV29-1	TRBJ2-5	CSVAGQGAGETQYF	TGCAGCGTAGCCGGACAGGGGGCTGGAGAGACCCAGTACTTC
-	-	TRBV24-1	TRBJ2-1	CATSDRLDEQFF	TGTGCCACCAGTGACAGGCTGGATGAGCAGTTCTTC
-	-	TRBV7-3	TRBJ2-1	CASSLQQGYLGEQFF	TGTGCCAGCAGCTTACAACAGGGTTACCTTGGTGAGCAGTTCTTC
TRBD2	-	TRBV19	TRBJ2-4	CASSWGGVGIQYF	TGTGCCAGTAGTTGGGGAGGGGTTGGCATTCAGTACTTC
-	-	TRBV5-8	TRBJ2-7	CASSLWASYEQYF	TGTGCCAGCAGCTTGTGGGCCTCCTACGAGCAGTACTTC